One sample yielded the 3 T cell receptor beta chains listed below, sequenced in a study of regulatory T cells in long-lasting Graves disease. Assembly of TCR beta libraries relied on iRepertoire HTBI primers together with Arm-PCR of CDR3 regions. Using its own MiXCR run on the multiplex PCR reads, TCRdb lists one record per CDR3 protein. The data show about 420,000 distinct CDR3 sequences, 16% seen once. Time point here: newly diagnosed GD, antithyroid drugs for less than 3 months. PBMC RNA served as the TCR library source. These data also featured in a second study, about T cells in Graves' hyperthyroidism and ophthalmopathy.

This material consisted of peripheral blood mononuclear cells (PBMCs), taken at new diagnosis, from a patient treated with antithyroid drugs. The source of these receptors is a woman aged 18-29 years with Graves disease.

The chain combines TRBV6-1 with TRBJ2-3; D gene unclear. Trimming removed 0 bases from V and 5 bases from J, with 15 bases in between. Germline V gene sequence: CDR1 MNHNS, CDR2 SASEGT. The CDR3 consists of 16 residues. CDR3 DNA sequence: TGTGCCAGCAGTGAAGCGGGCTCCCTTGTCGGAGATACGCAGTATTTT. The encoded protein is CASSEAGSLVGDTQYF.

This clonotype was detected only a few times. The V and J genes are TRBV6-9 and TRBJ2-1, with 8 bases identical to TRBD2. CDR3 size: 17 residues. Germline loops: CDR1 MNHGY, CDR2 SVAAGI. The V and J ends lost 3 bases and 1 base, in that order; junction bases with no gene match: 8. DNA of the CDR3: TGTGCCAGCAGTTACTTCTACGCGGGAGGATCCTACAATGAGCAGTTCTTC. Its translation is CASSYFYAGGSYNEQFF.

In this sample, this clonotype turned up many times. This chain links TRBV6-2 or TRBV6-3 with TRBJ2-1, with 8 bases lining up with TRBD2. J gave up 4 bases and V 6 bases, and 11 bases lay outside the gene matches. The germline V gene encodes CDR1 MNHEY and CDR2 SVGEGT. The CDR3 length is 16 residues. For the CDR3, the DNA is TGTGCCAGCAGACCCGCGGGGGGTCTTGGGTACAATGAGCAGTTCTTC. Protein product: CASRPAGGLGYNEQFF.